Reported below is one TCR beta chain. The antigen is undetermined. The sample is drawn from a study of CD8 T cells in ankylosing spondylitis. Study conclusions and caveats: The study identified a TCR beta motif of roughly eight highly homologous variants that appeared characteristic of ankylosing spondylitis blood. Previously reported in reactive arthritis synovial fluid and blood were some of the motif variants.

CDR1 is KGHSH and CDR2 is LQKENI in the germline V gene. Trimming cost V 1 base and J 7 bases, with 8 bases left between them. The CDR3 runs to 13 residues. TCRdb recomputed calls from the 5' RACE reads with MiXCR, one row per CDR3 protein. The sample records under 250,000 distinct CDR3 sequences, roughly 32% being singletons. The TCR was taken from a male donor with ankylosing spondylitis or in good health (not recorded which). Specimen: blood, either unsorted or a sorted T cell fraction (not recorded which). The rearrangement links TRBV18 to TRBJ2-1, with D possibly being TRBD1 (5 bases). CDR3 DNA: TGTGCCAGCTCACCACAGCAGGGTAATGAGCAGTTCTTC. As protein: CASSPQQGNEQFF.